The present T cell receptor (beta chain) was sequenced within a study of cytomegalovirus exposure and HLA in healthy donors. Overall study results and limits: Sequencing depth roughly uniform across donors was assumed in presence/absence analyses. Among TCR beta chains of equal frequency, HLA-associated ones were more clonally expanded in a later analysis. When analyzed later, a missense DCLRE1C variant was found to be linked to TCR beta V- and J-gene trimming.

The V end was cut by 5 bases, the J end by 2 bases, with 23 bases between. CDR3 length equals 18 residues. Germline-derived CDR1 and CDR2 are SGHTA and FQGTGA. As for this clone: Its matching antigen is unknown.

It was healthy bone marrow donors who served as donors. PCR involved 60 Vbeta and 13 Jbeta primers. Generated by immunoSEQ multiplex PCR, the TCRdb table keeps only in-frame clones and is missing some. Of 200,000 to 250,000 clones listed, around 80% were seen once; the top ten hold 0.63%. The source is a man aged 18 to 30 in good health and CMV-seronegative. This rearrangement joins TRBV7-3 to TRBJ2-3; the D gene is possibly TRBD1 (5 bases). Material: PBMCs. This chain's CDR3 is CASSLTGNPYLDTDTQYF. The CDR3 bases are TGTGCCAGCAGCCTCACAGGCAACCCCTATCTCGACACAGATACGCAGTATTTT.